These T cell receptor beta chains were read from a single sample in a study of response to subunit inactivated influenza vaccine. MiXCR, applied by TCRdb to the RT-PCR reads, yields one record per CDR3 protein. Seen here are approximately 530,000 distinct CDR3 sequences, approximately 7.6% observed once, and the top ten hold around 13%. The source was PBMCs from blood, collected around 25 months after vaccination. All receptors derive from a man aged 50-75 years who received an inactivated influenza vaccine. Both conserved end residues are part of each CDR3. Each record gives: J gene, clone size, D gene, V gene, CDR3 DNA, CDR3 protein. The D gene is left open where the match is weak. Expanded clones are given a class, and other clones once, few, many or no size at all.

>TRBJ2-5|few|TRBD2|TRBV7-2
TGTGCCAGCAGCTTTATAGCGGGGGGCGGAGAGACCCAGTACTTC
CASSFIAGGGETQYF
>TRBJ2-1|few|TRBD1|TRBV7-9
TGTGCCAGCATCCCGGGACAGGGTTACAATGAGCAGTTCTTC
CASIPGQGYNEQFF
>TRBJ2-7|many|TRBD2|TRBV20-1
TGCAGTGCTAGAGGGACTAGCAGGTATTACGAGCAGTACTTC
CSARGTSRYYEQYF
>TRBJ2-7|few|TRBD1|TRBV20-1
TGCAGTGCCCCCCGGGGACAGTTCTACGAGCAGTACTTC
CSAPRGQFYEQYF
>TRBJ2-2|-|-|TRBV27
TGTGCCAGCAGATTGGGCACCGGGGAGCTGTTTTTT
CASRLGTGELFF
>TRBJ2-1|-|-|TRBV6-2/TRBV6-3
TGTGCCAGCAGGCAGCGGGACAATCGGAATGAGCAGTTCTTC
CASRQRDNRNEQFF
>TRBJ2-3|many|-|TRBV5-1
TGCGCCAGCAGCTTGGCCTTCAGGGGTTCAGATACGCAGTATTTT
CASSLAFRGSDTQYF
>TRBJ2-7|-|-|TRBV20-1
TGCAGTGCTACGGACTCCGGACACCTCTACGAGCAGTACTTC
CSATDSGHLYEQYF
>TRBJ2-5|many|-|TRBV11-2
TGTGCCAGCAGCCAAACAGTCCAAGAGACCCAGTACTTC
CASSQTVQETQYF
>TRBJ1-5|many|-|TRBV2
TGTGCCAGCATGAGGCAGGATAATCAGCCCCAGCATTTT
CASMRQDNQPQHF
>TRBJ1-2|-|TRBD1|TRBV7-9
TGTGCCAGCAGCCCAGGGGGCTCCGTCGGCTACACCTTC
CASSPGGSVGYTF
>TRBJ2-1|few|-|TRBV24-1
TGTGCCACCAGCGGACCCGGGACGGTCTCCTACAATGAGCAGTTCTTC
CATSGPGTVSYNEQFF
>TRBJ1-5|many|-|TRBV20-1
TGCAGTGCTAGGGGAGACAGTGATCAGCCCCAGCATTTT
CSARGDSDQPQHF
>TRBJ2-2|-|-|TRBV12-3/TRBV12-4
TGTGCCAGCAGCTGGGTTGCCGGGGAGCTGTTTTTT
CASSWVAGELFF
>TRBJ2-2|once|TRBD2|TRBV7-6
TGTGCCAGCAGCGGCGGGGGGGGGGCCGACACCGGGGAGCTGTTTTTT
CASSGGGGADTGELFF
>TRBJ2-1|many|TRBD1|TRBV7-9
TGTGCCAGCAGCTTACCCCTTGGGGACAGGGGATACAATGAGCAGTTCTTC
CASSLPLGDRGYNEQFF
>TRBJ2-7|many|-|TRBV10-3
TGTGCCATCAGTGAGTCGGGCGGGTACGAGCAGTACTTC
CAISESGGYEQYF
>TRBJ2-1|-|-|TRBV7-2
TGTGCCAGCAGCTTAGGGACTTTTAATGAGCAGTTCTTC
CASSLGTFNEQFF
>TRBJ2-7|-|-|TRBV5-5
TGTGCCAGCAGCTTGGCTGCAGTCCTAGGGGCCTACGAGCAGTACTTC
CASSLAAVLGAYEQYF
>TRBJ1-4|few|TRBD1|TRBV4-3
TGCGCCAGCAGCCAGCCGGGACAGGGTTTTGAAAAACTGTTTTTT
CASSQPGQGFEKLFF
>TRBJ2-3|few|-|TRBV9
TGTGCCAGCAGCGCGTTGGTTACAGATACGCAGTATTTT
CASSALVTDTQYF
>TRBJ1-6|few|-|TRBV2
TGTGCCAGCAGGGGTGACGCTAATAATTCACCCCTCCACTTT
CASRGDANNSPLHF
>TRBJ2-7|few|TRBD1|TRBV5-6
TGTGCCAGCAGCTCAACCCCCGGACAGGCTTTCCACGAGCAGTACTTC
CASSSTPGQAFHEQYF
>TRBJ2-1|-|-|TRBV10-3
TGTGCCATCAGTGGTTTGGACTTGGGTGGGGATGAGCAGTTCTTC
CAISGLDLGGDEQFF
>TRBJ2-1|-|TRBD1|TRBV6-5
TGTGCCAGCAGTTCCGATGACAGGGTGGAGGACAATGAGCAGTTCTTC
CASSSDDRVEDNEQFF
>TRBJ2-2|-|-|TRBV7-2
TGTGCCAGCAGCGCATCCCCTCGGGGGGGGGAGCTGTTTTTT
CASSASPRGGELFF
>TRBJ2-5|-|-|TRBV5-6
TGTGCCAGCATCTTGGTGGGAGAGACCCAGTACTTC
CASILVGETQYF
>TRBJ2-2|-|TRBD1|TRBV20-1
TGCAGTGCACCTTATAACAGGGGAGCCGGGGAGCTGTTTTTT
CSAPYNRGAGELFF
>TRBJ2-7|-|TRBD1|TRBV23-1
TGCGCCACTCAGGGACAGGGGGTGAGAGAGCAGTACTTC
CATQGQGVREQYF
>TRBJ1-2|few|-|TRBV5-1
TGCGCCAGCAGCTCCGCCCGGGCCGGATATGGCTACACCTTC
CASSSARAGYGYTF
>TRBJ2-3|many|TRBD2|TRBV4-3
TGCGCCAGCAGCCAAGCCGGCGGGAGAGCGATTGATACGCAGTATTTT
CASSQAGGRAIDTQYF
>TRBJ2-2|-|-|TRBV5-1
TGCGCCAGCAGCGAGTCCTTGGGCACCGGGGAGCTGTTTTTT
CASSESLGTGELFF
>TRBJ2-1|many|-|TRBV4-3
TGCGCCAGCAGCCAAGAGTCTAGCTCGGGCAATGAGCAGTTCTTC
CASSQESSSGNEQFF
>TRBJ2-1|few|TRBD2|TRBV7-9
TGTGCCAGCAGCTTGGGGGTGGGGACTAGGAATGAGCAGTTCTTC
CASSLGVGTRNEQFF
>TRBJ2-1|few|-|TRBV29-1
TGCAGCGGCCTCGGAGACAGCCTGAGTGAGCAGTTCTTC
CSGLGDSLSEQFF
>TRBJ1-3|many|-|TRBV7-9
TGTGCCAGCAGCTTAGCTCGTGGCTCTGGAAACACCATATATTTT
CASSLARGSGNTIYF
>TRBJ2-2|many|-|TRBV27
TGTGCCAGCAGTTTGGTAGGGGTCGGGACCGGGGAGCTGTTTTTT
CASSLVGVGTGELFF
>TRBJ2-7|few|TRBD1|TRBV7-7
TGTGCCAGCAGCCAGGGGGACGGTGGCTCCTACGAGCAGTACTTC
CASSQGDGGSYEQYF
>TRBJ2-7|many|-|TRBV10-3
TGTGCCATCAGTGACCCCTCTTCGTACGTTCGGTACTTC
CAISDPSSYVRYF
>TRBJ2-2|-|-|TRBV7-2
TGTGCCAGCAGCTTAGCGCTGTCGAGGACCGGGGAGCTGTTTTTT
CASSLALSRTGELFF
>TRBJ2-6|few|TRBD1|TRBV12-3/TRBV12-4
TGTGCCAGCAGTGCTCTGACAGGGTCAGGGGCCAACGTCCTGACTTTC
CASSALTGSGANVLTF
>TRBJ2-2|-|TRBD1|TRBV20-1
TGCAGTGCTAGCCAGGGGGCTGTACAGAACACCGGGGAGCTGTTTTTT
CSASQGAVQNTGELFF